The clone carrying this T cell receptor (beta chain) was seen more than once but under ten times. The antigen remains unidentified. Trimming removed 2 bases from V and 6 bases from J; junction bases left unmatched: 8. CDR3 size: 16 residues. Germline V gives CDR1 SEHNR, CDR2 FQNEAQ (reference sequence). Template-switching 5'RACE yielded the TCR cDNA; a universal primer site and UMIs were added in the process. TCRdb processed the 5' RACE reads anew with MiXCR; each CDR3 protein has one entry. The sample yields around 250,000 distinct CDR3 sequences, roughly 4.8% seen once. The data stem from a study of T cells after yellow fever vaccination. Study-level background: For low cell numbers, libraries were made with SMART-Seq v4 Ultra Low Input.

The study, taken as a whole, reports: Peaking faster, on day 5 versus 15, the secondary response was nonetheless weaker. Re-detected after boosting: most primary clones, 96% of CD4 and about 89% of CD8.

The source was CD4+ T cells sorted from PBMCs, collected on the day of the yellow fever booster vaccination. The gene calls are TRBV7-9 and TRBJ2-1, with 9 bases aligning to TRBD1. The source of this sequence is a man between 18 and 29 years old who received the YFV17D yellow fever vaccine. The CDR3 here is CASSLRDRVVSNEQFF. The CDR3 coding sequence is TGTGCCAGCAGCTTACGGGACAGGGTCGTTAGCAATGAGCAGTTCTTC. The full variable domain, in which reference TRBV7-9 and TRBJ2-1 provide the parts outside the CDR3, is DTGVSQNPRHKITKRGQNVTFRCDPISEHNRLYWYRQTLGQGPEFLTYFQNEAQLEKSRLLSDRFSAERPKGSFSTLEIQRTEQGDSAMYLCASSLRDRVVSNEQFFGPGTRLTVL.